Included here is one T cell receptor beta chain sequence, with context. No antigen is known for it. CDR3 length equals 15 residues. Trimming took 1 base from V and 3 from J; bases not matched to a gene: 5. The germline gives CDR1 SGHDT, CDR2 YYEEEE. TCRdb keeps only in-frame clones here, not all; method: immunoSEQ multiplex PCR. The table lists roughly 50,000 clones, about 97% of them singletons. This entry comes from a study of siplizumab effects on memory and regulatory T cells. General observations from the study: Siplizumab led to significantly less abundant alloreactive sequences that could be traced back to unstimulated CD4+ memory cells.

Sequences were obtained from naive CD4+ T cells sorted from blood. The TCR was taken from a human donor in good health. The V call is TRBV5-6, the J call TRBJ2-7; 9 bases agree with TRBD2. Written as DNA, the CDR3 is TGTGCCAGCAGCTTGAGAAGCGGGAGGATCTACGAGCAGTACTTC. This sequence encodes CASSLRSGRIYEQYF. Complete variable domain (other parts from reference TRBV5-6 and TRBJ2-7): DAGVTQSPTHLIKTRGQQVTLRCSPKSGHDTVSWYQQALGQGPQFIFQYYEEEERQRGNFPDRFSGHQFPNYSSELNVNALLLGDSALYLCASSLRSGRIYEQYFGPGTRLTVT.